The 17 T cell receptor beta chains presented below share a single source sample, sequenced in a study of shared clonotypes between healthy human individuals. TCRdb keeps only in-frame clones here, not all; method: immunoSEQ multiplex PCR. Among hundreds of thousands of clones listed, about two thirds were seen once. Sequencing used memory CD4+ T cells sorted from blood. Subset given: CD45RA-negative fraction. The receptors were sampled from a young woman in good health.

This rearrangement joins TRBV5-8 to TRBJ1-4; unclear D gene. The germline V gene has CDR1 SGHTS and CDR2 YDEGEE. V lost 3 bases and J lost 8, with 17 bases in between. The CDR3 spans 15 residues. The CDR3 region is CASSSEARVGEKLFF. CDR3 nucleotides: TGTGCCAGCAGCTCGGAAGCGAGGGTAGGCGAAAAACTGTTTTTT.

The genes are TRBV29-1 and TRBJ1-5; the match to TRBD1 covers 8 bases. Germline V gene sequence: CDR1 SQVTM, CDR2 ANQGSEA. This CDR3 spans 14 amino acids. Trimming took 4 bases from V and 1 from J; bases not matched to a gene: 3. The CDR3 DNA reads TGCAGCGTTGCGGCAGGGGGCAGCAATCAGCCCCAGCATTTT. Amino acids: CSVAAGGSNQPQHF. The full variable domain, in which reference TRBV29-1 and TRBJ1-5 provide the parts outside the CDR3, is SAVISQKPSRDICQRGTSLTIQCQVDSQVTMMFWYRQQPGQSLTLIATANQGSEATYESGFVIDKFPISRPNLTFSTLTVSNMSPEDSSIYLCSVAAGGSNQPQHFGDGTRLSIL.

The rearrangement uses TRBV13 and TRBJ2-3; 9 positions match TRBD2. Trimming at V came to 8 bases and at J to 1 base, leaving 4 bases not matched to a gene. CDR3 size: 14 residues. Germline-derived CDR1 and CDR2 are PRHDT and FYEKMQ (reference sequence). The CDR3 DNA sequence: TGTGCCAGCCGCCTAGCGGGGCGCACAGATACGCAGTATTTT. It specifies CASRLAGRTDTQYF.

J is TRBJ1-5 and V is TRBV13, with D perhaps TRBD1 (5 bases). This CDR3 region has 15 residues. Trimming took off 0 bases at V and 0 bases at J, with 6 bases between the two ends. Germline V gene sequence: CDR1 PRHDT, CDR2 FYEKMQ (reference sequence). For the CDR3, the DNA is TGTGCCAGCAGCTTAGGAGGGGTTAGCAATCAGCCCCAGCATTTT. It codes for CASSLGGVSNQPQHF.

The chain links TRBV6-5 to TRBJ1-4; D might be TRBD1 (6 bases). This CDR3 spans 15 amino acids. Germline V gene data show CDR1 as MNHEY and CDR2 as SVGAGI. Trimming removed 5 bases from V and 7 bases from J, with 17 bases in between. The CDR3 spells CASSPTGGAREKLFF. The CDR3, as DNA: TGTGCCAGCAGTCCCACCGGGGGGGCGCGTGAAAAACTGTTTTTT.

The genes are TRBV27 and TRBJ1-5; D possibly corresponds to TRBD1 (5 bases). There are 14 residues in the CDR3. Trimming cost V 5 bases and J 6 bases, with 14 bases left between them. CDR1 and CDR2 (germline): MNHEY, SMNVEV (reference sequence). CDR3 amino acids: CASSPRQPGQPQHF. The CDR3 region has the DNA TGTGCCAGCAGTCCCCGACAGCCTGGTCAGCCCCAGCATTTT.

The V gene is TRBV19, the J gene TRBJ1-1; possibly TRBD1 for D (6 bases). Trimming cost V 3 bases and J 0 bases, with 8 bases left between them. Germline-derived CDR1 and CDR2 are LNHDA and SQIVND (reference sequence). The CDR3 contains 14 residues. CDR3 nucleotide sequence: TGTGCCAGTAGTATGGACAGAGTGAACACTGAAGCTTTCTTT. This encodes CASSMDRVNTEAFF.

Here the CDR3 DNA reads TGCGCCAGCAGCATTTGGGGACAGGGGGCAACTAATGAAAAACTGTTTTTT. Encoded protein: CASSIWGQGATNEKLFF. The chain combines TRBV4-1 with TRBJ1-4, with 11 bases aligning to TRBD1. The junction had 5 bases not matched to a gene; V was cut back by 5 bases and J by 0 bases. This CDR3 comprises 17 residues. Looked up from germline, CDR1 is MGHRA and CDR2 is YSYEKL.

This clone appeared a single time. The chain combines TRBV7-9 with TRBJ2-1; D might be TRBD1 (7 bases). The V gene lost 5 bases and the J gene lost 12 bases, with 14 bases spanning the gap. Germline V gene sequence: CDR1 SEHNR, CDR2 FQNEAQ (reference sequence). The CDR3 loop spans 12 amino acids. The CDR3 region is CASSDDREVQFF. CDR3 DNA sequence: TGTGCCAGCAGCGATGACAGGGAGGTGCAGTTCTTC.

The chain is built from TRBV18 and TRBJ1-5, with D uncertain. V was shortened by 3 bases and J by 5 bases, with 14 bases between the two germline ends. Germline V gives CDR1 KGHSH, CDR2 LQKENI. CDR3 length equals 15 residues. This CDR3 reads CASSPSQASDQPQHF. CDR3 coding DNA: TGTGCCAGCTCACCCTCGCAGGCGAGTGATCAGCCCCAGCATTTT. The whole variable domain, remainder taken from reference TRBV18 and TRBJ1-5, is NAGVMQNPRHLVRRRGQEARLRCSPMKGHSHVYWYRQLPEEGLKFMVYLQKENIIDESGMPKERFSAEFPKEGPSILRIQQVVRGDSAAYFCASSPSQASDQPQHFGDGTRLSIL.

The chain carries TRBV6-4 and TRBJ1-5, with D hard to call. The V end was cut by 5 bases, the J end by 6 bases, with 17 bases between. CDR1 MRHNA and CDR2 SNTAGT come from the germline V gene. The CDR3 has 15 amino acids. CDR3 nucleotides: TGTGCCAGCAGTTCCATAACACGGGCCGGTCAGCCCCAGCATTTT. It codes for CASSSITRAGQPQHF.

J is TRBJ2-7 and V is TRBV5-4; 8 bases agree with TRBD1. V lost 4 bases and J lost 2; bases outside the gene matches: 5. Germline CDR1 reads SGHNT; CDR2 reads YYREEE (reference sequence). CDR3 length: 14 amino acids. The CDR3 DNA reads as TGTGCCAGCAGCCCGGGGGACAGGCCCTACGAGCAGTACTTC. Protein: CASSPGDRPYEQYF. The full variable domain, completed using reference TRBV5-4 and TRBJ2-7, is ETGVTQSPTHLIKTRGQQVTLRCSSQSGHNTVSWYQQALGQGPQFIFQYYREEENGRGNFPPRFSGLQFPNYSSELNVNALELDDSALYLCASSPGDRPYEQYFGPGTRLTVT.

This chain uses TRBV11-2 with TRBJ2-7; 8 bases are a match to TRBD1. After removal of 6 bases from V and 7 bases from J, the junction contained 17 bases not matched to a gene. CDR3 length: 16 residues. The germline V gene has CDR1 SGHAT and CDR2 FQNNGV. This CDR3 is CASSSLRGPRYYEQYF. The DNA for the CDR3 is TGTGCCAGCAGTTCCCTCAGGGGGCCTAGGTATTATGAGCAGTACTTC.

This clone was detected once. The CDR3 bases are TGTGCCAGCAGTGGGGGTAGCAGATCCTACGAGCAGTACTTC. Translated: CASSGGSRSYEQYF. The rearrangement uses TRBV28 and TRBJ2-7; D may correspond to TRBD1 or TRBD2 (5 bases each). The V and J ends lost 5 bases and 1 base respectively, with 12 bases between them. The CDR3 length is 14 residues. In germline, CDR1 is MDHEN, CDR2 SYDVKM. Full variable domain (outside the CDR3, taken from reference TRBV28 and TRBJ2-7): DVKVTQSSRYLVKRTGEKVFLECVQDMDHENMFWYRQDPGLGLRLIYFSYDVKMKEKGDIPEGYSVSREKKERFSLILESASTNQTSMYLCASSGGSRSYEQYFGPGTRLTVT.

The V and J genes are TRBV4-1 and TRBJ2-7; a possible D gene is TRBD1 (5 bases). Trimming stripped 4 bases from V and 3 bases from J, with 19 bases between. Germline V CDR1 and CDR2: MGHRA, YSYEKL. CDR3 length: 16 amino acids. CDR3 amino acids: CASSRVMRQGGYEQYF. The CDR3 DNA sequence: TGCGCCAGCAGCCGGGTAATGAGGCAGGGTGGCTACGAGCAGTACTTC.

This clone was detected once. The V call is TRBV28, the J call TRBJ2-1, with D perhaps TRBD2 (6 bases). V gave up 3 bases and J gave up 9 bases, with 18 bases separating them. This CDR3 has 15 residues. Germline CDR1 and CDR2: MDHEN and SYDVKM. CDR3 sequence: CASSLSAAGRLEQFF. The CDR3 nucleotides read TGTGCCAGCAGTTTGTCGGCAGCGGGTAGACTTGAGCAGTTCTTC.

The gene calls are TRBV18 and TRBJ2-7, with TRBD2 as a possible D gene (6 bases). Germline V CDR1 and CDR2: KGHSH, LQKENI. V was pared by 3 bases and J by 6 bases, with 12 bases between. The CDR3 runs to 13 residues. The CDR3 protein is CASSPDAGTEQYF. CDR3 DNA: TGTGCCAGCTCACCCGACGCGGGAACCGAGCAGTACTTC.